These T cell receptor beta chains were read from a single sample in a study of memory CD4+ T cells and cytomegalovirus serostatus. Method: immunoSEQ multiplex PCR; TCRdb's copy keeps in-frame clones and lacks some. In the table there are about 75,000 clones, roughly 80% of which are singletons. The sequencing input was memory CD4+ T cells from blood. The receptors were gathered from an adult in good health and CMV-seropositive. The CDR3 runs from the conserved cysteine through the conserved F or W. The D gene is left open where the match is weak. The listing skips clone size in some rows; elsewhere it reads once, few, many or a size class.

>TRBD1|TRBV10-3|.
CAIRGQGPWETQYF
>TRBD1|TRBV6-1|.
CASSENRGQYGYTF
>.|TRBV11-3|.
CASSPSWEGLGYTF
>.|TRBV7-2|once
CASSRTTPLGSGNTIYF
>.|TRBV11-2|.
CASSLGEGQPQHF
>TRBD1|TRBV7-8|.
CASSSGARGGIGELFF
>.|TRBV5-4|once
CASSLGMARGNEDEQFF
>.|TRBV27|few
CASSFRGPGLQSWDTEAFF
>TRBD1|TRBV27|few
CASSLRQGFEAFF
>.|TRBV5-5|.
CASSVIGGPGETQYF
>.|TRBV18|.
CASSLQGGDGYTF
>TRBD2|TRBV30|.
CAWSPTRLAGENNEQFF
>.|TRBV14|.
CASSQDRSRDTQETQYF
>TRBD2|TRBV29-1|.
CSAQTSGKRNEQFF
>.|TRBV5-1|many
CASRRNHRVALTEAFF
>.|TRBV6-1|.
CASAEVSTDTQYF
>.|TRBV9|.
CASSVDNTDTQYF
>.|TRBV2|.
CASSGTDLPNYGYTF
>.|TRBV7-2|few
CASSGTRNQPQHF
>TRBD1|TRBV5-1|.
CASSLWRTGQETQYF
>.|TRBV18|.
CASSPTQAGSNEQFF
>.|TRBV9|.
CASSATSWGNEQFF
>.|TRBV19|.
CASSTPGLTNTEAFF
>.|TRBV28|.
CASSRGSLPQHF
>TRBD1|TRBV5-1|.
CASSPQGARSPLHF
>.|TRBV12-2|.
CASRRPAGRLPRFSGYTF
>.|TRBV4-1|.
CASSQGGAGSFGETQYF
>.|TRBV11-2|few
CASSLRGPQNIQYF
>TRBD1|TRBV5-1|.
CASSPGQGREPQHF
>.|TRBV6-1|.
CASSDQRGDTQYF
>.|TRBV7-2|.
CASSLQGGDTGELFF
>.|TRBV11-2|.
CASSLGPEGRVNIQYF
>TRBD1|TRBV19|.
CASRDRDNQPQHF
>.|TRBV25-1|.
CASSPPGQSFNEKLFF
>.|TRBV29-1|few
CSARTAIMNTEAFF
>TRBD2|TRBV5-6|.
CASSLVWTKRGSSYNEQFF
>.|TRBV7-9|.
CASTRDRTPYGYTF
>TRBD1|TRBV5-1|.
CASSPGTGNTEAFF
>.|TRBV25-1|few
CASSSGGEKLFF
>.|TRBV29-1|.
CSVGRGSTEAFF
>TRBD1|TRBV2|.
CASTRTGGSYNEQFF
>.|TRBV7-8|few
CASSGGRSGNTIYF
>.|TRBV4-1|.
CASSQAGRGANYGYTF
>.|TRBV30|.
CAWSGETEAFF
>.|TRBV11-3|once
CASSKPGPATQYF
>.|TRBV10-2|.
CASSEGQRGYGYTF